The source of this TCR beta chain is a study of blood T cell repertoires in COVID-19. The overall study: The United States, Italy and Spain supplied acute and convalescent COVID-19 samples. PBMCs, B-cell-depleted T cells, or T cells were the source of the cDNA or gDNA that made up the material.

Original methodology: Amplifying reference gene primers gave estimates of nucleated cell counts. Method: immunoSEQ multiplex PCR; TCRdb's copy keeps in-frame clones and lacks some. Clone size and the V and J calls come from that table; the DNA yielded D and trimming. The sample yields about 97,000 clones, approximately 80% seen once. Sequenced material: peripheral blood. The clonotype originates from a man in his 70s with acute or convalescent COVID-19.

CDR3 DNA sequence: TGTGCCAGCAGTTATGACCGGGGGGGCCGGCAGACCCAGTACTTC. It encodes CASSYDRGGRQTQYF. V usage is TRBV14 and J usage is TRBJ2-5, with TRBD2 matching 8 bases. The ends lost 6 bases at V and 6 bases at J; junction bases unmatched: 12. Germline V gene sequence: CDR1 SGHDN, CDR2 FVKESK. This CDR3 comprises 15 residues.